The 22 T cell receptor beta chains given below trace back to one sample, sequenced in a study of control samples from healthy donors and cancer patients. TCRdb's table, derived via immunoSEQ multiplex PCR, lists solely in-frame clones and lacks some. Here the sample spans approximately 94,000 clones, roughly nine tenths being singletons. Sequenced material: blood. Receptor source: a woman in her twenties or thirties in good health.

V gene TRBV3-1 (or the pseudogene TRBV3-2) combines with J gene TRBJ1-1; D not certain. The length of the CDR3 is 13 residues. V was clipped by 1 base and J by 2 bases, with 5 bases between them. Germline CDR1 and CDR2: LGHDT and YNNKEL (reference sequence). CDR3 coding DNA: TGTGCCAGCAGCCAAGCCAGAAACACTGAAGCTTTCTTT. It codes for CASSQARNTEAFF.

This chain links TRBV19 with TRBJ2-1, with D possibly called TRBD1 or TRBD2 (5 bases each). V was pared by 2 bases and J by 2 bases, with 10 bases between. The CDR3 runs 15 residues. Germline-derived CDR1 and CDR2 are LNHDA and SQIVND (reference sequence). This CDR3 is CASSIRPGPYNEQFF. In nucleotides, the CDR3 is TGTGCCAGTAGTATAAGGCCGGGGCCCTACAATGAGCAGTTCTTC.

This clone occurred once. The J gene is TRBJ2-7, the V gene TRBV9, with D possibly matching TRBD2 (6 bases). The V and J ends lost 0 bases and 3 bases respectively, with 19 bases between them. CDR3 length: 17 amino acids. Germline V gene lookup returns CDR1 SGDLS and CDR2 YYNGEE. The CDR3 coding sequence is TGTGCCAGCAGCGTAGGGTTGGGGGAGGTAGGCTTCTACGAGCAGTACTTC. Its translation is CASSVGLGEVGFYEQYF.

The chain carries TRBV19 and TRBJ1-5; D may be TRBD1 (5 bases). This CDR3 is 14 amino acids long. Germline V gene lookup returns CDR1 LNHDA and CDR2 SQIVND (reference sequence). The V end lost 9 bases, the J end lost 4 bases, and 16 bases lay between the germline ends. The CDR3, as DNA: TGTGCCAGGGACACGGGACGGAGAAATCAGCCCCAGCATTTT. This gives the protein CARDTGRRNQPQHF. Full variable domain (remainder filled in from reference TRBV19 and TRBJ1-5): DGGITQSPKYLFRKEGQNVTLSCEQNLNHDAMYWYRQDPGQGLRLIYYSQIVNDFQKGDIAEGYSVSREKKESFPLTVTSAQKNPTAFYLCARDTGRRNQPQHFGDGTRLSIL.

The sample holds a few counts of this clone. The rearrangement uses TRBV20-1 and TRBJ1-6, with no clear D. The CDR3 sequence is 15 residues long. Germline V gene data show CDR1 as DFQATT and CDR2 as SNEGSKA (reference sequence). The ends were cut back, 3 bases at V and 7 bases at J, with 16 bases in the middle. The DNA of the CDR3 is TGCAGTGCTAGTATCCGGGGTCGAGCGAATTCACCCCTCCACTTT. Protein product: CSASIRGRANSPLHF.

The chain has TRBV6-6 and TRBJ1-5, with a weak D call TRBD1 (5 bases). The CDR3 is 16 residues long. CDR1 MNHNY and CDR2 SVGAGI come from the germline V gene (reference sequence). Between the trimmed V and J ends, which lost 0 bases and 4 bases, there was a span of 13 bases. CDR3 protein: CASSYSGRTLNQPQHF. The CDR3 bases are TGTGCCAGCAGTTACTCCGGTCGGACACTTAATCAGCCCCAGCATTTT.

The genes are TRBV28 and TRBJ2-7, with 8 bases that match TRBD2. Germline CDR1 is MDHEN and CDR2 is SYDVKM. CDR3 length equals 16 residues. With V trimmed by 2 bases and J by 4 bases, 10 bases remained unmatched. CDR3 nucleotide sequence: TGTGCCAGCAGTTTAGACGGCGGGGGGCAGATATACGAGCAGTACTTC. Its translation is CASSLDGGGQIYEQYF.

Comments on this clone: The same CDR3 arises from other DNA sequences in this sample as well. The CDR3: CASSFPGAGGPPGANVLTF. In DNA, the CDR3 is TGTGCCAGCAGTTTCCCGGGCGCGGGGGGCCCCCCGGGGGCCAACGTCCTGACTTTC. The chain combines TRBV6-2 or TRBV6-3 with TRBJ2-6, with 8 bases lining up with TRBD2. CDR1 is MNHEY and CDR2 is SVGEGT in the germline V gene. This CDR3 has 19 residues. V gave up 4 bases and J gave up 4 bases; unmatched junction bases: 15.

The chain employs TRBV5-1 and TRBJ1-2, with D possibly matching TRBD1 (5 bases). The V end was cut by 0 bases, the J end by 4 bases, with 10 bases between. The germline CDR1 and CDR2 sequences are SGHRS and YFSETQ. CDR3 length: 14 residues. This CDR3 is CASSLGGDSYGYTF. The CDR3 DNA reads TGCGCCAGCAGCTTGGGCGGGGACTCCTATGGCTACACCTTC.

V gene TRBV5-1 combines with J gene TRBJ2-2, with 13 bases aligning to TRBD2. Germline assignment: CDR1 SGHRS and CDR2 YFSETQ. V was pared by 2 bases and J by 4 bases, with 11 bases of the junction left unmatched. CDR3 size: 19 residues. The CDR3 sequence: CASSLSGLAGVSVTGELFF. The CDR3 DNA reads as TGCGCCAGCAGCTTATCAGGACTAGCGGGAGTCTCGGTCACCGGGGAGCTGTTTTTT.

This clone was recorded at least ten times. The chain recombines TRBV4-2 with TRBJ2-1, with TRBD2 matching 9 bases. J was trimmed by 0 bases and V by 4 bases; bases with no gene match: 4. Germline V gene lookup returns CDR1 LGHNA and CDR2 YNFKEQ. This CDR3 spans 16 amino acids. CDR3 nucleotides: TGTGCCAGCAGCCTCCCGACTAGCGGCTCCTACAATGAGCAGTTCTTC. It encodes CASSLPTSGSYNEQFF.

This chain connects TRBV10-3 to TRBJ1-2, with TRBD1 identical over 9 bases. This CDR3 spans 15 amino acids. The germline V gene encodes CDR1 ENHRY and CDR2 SYGVKD. V shed 6 bases, J shed 4 bases, and the junction held 9 bases outside the gene matches. The chain's CDR3 is CAISRDREEVYGYTF. In nucleotides, the CDR3 is TGTGCCATCAGCCGGGACAGGGAGGAGGTCTATGGCTACACCTTC.

This clone was seen only once. This chain joins TRBV19 and TRBJ1-5, with 10 bases that match TRBD1. There are 19 residues in the CDR3. V lost 4 bases and J lost 0; bases outside the gene matches: 12. Per germline, CDR1 LNHDA and CDR2 SQIVND (reference sequence). CDR3 residues: CASSRQGANPGFSNQPQHF. CDR3 DNA: TGTGCCAGTAGTAGACAGGGGGCTAATCCCGGGTTTAGCAATCAGCCCCAGCATTTT. The variable domain in full, with the rest retrieved from reference TRBV19 and TRBJ1-5, is DGGITQSPKYLFRKEGQNVTLSCEQNLNHDAMYWYRQDPGQGLRLIYYSQIVNDFQKGDIAEGYSVSREKKESFPLTVTSAQKNPTAFYLCASSRQGANPGFSNQPQHFGDGTRLSIL.

V usage is TRBV29-1 and J usage is TRBJ2-5; TRBD1 aligns across 8 bases. In germline, CDR1 is SQVTM, CDR2 ANQGSEA. After removal of 4 bases from V and 4 bases from J, the junction contained 8 bases not matched to a gene. This CDR3 has 14 residues. The CDR3 is CSVVGAGGGETQYF. The CDR3 DNA reads TGCAGCGTTGTGGGGGCAGGGGGCGGAGAGACCCAGTACTTC.

This chain joins TRBV5-1 and TRBJ2-7, with a weak D call TRBD1 (6 bases). CDR3 size: 14 residues. Germline values: CDR1 SGHRS, CDR2 YFSETQ. Trimming stripped 0 bases from V and 4 bases from J, with 11 bases between. CDR3 bases: TGCGCCAGCAGCTTGGAGGCAGGGGTATACGAGCAGTACTTC. Amino acids: CASSLEAGVYEQYF.

This clone has only a few counts. This sequence joins TRBV10-3 and TRBJ1-5; no definite D call. Looked up from germline, CDR1 is ENHRY and CDR2 is SYGVKD. Trimming removed 5 bases from V and 2 bases from J, with 10 bases in between. CDR3 length equals 14 residues. In DNA, the CDR3 is TGTGCCATCAGTAACAGTGGAGGCAATCAGCCCCAGCATTTT. Its translation: CAISNSGGNQPQHF.

The rearrangement uses TRBV7-9 and TRBJ1-2; 8 bases agree with TRBD1. The CDR3 length is 14 residues. The V gene's germline CDR1 is SEHNR and CDR2 FQNEAQ (reference sequence). J gave up 7 bases and V 3 bases, and 7 bases lay outside the gene matches. This CDR3 is CASSFIQGAGGYTF. In DNA, the CDR3 is TGTGCCAGCAGCTTCATCCAGGGGGCCGGTGGCTACACCTTC.

As concerns this clone: At one of its ends the junction is not consistent with the germline gene, which may arise from a read error. The rearrangement uses TRBV5-1 and TRBJ2-7; 12 bases are shared with TRBD2. The CDR3 runs 13 residues. The germline CDR1 and CDR2 sequences are SGHRS and YFSETQ. CDR3 sequence (DNA): TGCGCCAGCAGCGCCTCCGGGACTAGCGGGCACTTTTTC. Translating it yields CASSASGTSGHFF.

The chain has TRBV7-2 and TRBJ2-1; 12 bases are a match to TRBD2. Germline-derived CDR1 and CDR2 are SGHTA and FQGNSA. V trimming: 5 bases; J trimming: 4 bases; junction bases outside the gene matches: 9. This CDR3 contains 17 residues. The DNA for the CDR3 is TGTGCCAGCAGCAGTAGACTAGCGGGAGTGATATACAATGAGCAGTTCTTC. Protein: CASSSRLAGVIYNEQFF.

The V and J genes are TRBV5-1 and TRBJ1-2; no clear D. Per the germline V gene, CDR1 is SGHRS and CDR2 is YFSETQ. Trimming took 2 bases from V and 1 from J, leaving 6 bases between them. This CDR3 comprises 13 residues. CDR3 nucleotide sequence: TGCGCCAGCAGCTTAGGCAATAACTATGGCTACACCTTC. Its translation is CASSLGNNYGYTF.

The V and J genes are TRBV3-1 (or the pseudogene TRBV3-2) and TRBJ2-3; the D gene is possibly TRBD2 (5 bases). Germline lookup yields CDR1 LGHDT and CDR2 YNNKEL (reference sequence). CDR3 length: 12 amino acids. V lost 11 bases, J lost 2 bases, and 11 bases lay in between. DNA of the CDR3: TGTGCCTGCGGGTCCTTCACAGATACGCAGTATTTT. Encoded protein: CACGSFTDTQYF.

The chain recombines TRBV6-5 with TRBJ2-1; TRBD2 aligns across 8 bases. Losses at the gene ends were 7 bases for V and 5 bases for J; bases not matched to a gene: 10. CDR3 length: 15 residues. Per the germline V gene, CDR1 is MNHEY and CDR2 is SVGAGI. CDR3 sequence reads: CASNPVAGGNNEQFF. DNA for the CDR3: TGTGCCAGCAACCCAGTGGCGGGAGGCAACAATGAGCAGTTCTTC.